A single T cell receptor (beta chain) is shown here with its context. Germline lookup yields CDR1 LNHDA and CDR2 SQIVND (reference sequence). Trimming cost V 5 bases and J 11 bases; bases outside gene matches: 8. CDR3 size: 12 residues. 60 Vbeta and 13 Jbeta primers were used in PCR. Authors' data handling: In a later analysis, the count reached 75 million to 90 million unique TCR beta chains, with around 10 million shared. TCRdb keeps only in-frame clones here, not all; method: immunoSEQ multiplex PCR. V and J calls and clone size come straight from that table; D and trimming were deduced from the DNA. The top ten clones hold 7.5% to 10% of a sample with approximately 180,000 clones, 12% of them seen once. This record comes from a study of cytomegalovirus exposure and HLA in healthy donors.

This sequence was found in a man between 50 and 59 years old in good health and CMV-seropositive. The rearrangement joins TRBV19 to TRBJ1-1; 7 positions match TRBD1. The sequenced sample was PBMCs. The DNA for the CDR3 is TGTGCCAGTAGTGTGAACCAGGGGGACGCTTTCTTT. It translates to CASSVNQGDAFF.